Below, one T cell receptor (beta chain) is given with its context. This table comes from immunoSEQ multiplex PCR, and its TCRdb copy is limited to in-frame clones, with some not included. The sample lists some 210,000 clones, approximately 90% occurring once. This entry is derived from a study of blood T cell repertoires in COVID-19. Overall study context: T cells, B-cell-depleted T cells, or PBMCs provided the cDNA or gDNA that served as material.

Germline CDR1 reads SGHRS; CDR2 reads YFSETQ. The ends were cut back, 0 bases at V and 7 bases at J, with 7 bases in the middle. CDR3 length: 12 amino acids. This chain uses TRBV5-1 with TRBJ1-1, with D perhaps TRBD1 (5 bases). The receptor was isolated from a man aged 55 to 69 with COVID-19, enrolled during active disease. The sequencing input was peripheral blood. CDR3 nucleotides: TGCGCCAGCAGCTTGGCGGGGGATGAAGCTTTCTTT. Protein: CASSLAGDEAFF.